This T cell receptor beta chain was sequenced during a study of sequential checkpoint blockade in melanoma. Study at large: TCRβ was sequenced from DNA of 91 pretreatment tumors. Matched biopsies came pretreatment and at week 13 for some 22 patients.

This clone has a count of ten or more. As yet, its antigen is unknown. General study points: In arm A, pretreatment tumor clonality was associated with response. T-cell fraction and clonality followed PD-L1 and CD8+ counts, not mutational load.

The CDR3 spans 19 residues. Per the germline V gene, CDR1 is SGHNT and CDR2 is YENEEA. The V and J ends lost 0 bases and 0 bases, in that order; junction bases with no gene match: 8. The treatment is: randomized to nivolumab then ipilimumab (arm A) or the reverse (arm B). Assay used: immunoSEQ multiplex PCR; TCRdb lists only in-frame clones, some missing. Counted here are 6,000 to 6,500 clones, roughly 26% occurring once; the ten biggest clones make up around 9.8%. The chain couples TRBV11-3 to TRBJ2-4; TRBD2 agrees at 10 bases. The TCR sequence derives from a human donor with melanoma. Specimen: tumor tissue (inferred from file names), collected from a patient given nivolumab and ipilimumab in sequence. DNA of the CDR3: TGTGCCAGCAGCTTAGATCGGACTAGCGGAAGTATAGCCAAAAACATTCAGTACTTC. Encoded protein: CASSLDRTSGSIAKNIQYF.